This T cell receptor beta chain was profiled in a study of tumor and adjacent non-tumor tissue in lung cancer. Study-wide results and caveats: TCR diversity was significantly greater in tumor than normal lung tissue. In normal lung, the top 100 clones were significantly more dominant than in tumor.

As for this clonotype: The antigen is not known. The junction differs from germline at one of its ends, possibly a read error.

No cell sorting was done before RNA was extracted from the tissue. Distant lung tissue was collected more than 3 cm away from the tumor edge. Donors were chemotherapy-naive, newly diagnosed lung cancer surgical patients in China, August–late 2014. Three rounds of nested PCR, following a modified ARM-PCR protocol, produced the TCRbeta library. TCRdb itself ran the multiplex PCR reads through MiXCR, one entry per CDR3 protein. In the table there are 100,000 or so distinct CDR3 sequences, 55% to 65% of which are singletons. The sequenced sample was distant non-tumor lung tissue. The sequence derives from a man in his thirties or forties with non-small cell lung cancer.

As DNA, the CDR3 is TGTGTCAGCAGGGTTGGCAATGAGCAGTTGTTC. Its translation: CVSRVGNEQLF. This rearrangement joins TRBV6-2 or TRBV6-3 to TRBJ2-1; D might be TRBD1 (5 bases). The CDR3 is 11 residues long. The germline gives CDR1 MNHEY, CDR2 SVGEGT.